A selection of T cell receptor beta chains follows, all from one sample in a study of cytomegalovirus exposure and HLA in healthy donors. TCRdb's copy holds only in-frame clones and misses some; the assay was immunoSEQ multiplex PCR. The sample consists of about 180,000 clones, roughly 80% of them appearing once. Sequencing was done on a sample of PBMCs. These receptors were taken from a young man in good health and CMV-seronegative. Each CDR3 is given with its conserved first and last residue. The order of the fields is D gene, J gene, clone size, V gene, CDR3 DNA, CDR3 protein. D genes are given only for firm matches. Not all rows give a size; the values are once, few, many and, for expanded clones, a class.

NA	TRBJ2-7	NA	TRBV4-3	TGCGCCAGCAGCCAAGATAACCCTACCGAGCAGTACTTC	CASSQDNPTEQYF
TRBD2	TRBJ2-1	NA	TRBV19	TGTGCCAGTAGTTGGGGACTAGCTCAATTCTCCTACAATGAGCAGTTCTTC	CASSWGLAQFSYNEQFF
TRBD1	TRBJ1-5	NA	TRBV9	TGTGCCAGCAGCCCCGGGACAGGGTCCGGGAATCAGCCCCAGCATTTT	CASSPGTGSGNQPQHF
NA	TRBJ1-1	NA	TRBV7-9	TGTGCCTGCCCAGGTGGGCGCCTGAACACTGAAGCTTTCTTT	CACPGGRLNTEAFF
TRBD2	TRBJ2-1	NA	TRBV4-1	TGCGCCAGCAGCCAAGATCGGAAAGCGGGAGAGCAGTTCTTC	CASSQDRKAGEQFF
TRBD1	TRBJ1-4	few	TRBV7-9	TGTGCCAGCAGCCATCGGACAGGACCTGCAACTAATGAAAAACTGTTTTTT	CASSHRTGPATNEKLFF
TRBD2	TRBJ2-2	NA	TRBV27	TGTGCCAGCGCAAGCATACTAGCGGGAGAACCCGGGGAGCTGTTTTTT	CASASILAGEPGELFF
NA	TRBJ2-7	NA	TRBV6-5	TGTGCCAGCACCAACAGAGCCTCCTACGAGCAGTACTTC	CASTNRASYEQYF
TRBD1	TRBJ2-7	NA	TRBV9	TGTGCCAGCAGCGTAGGAGAGACAGGGTTCCACGAGCAGTACTTC	CASSVGETGFHEQYF
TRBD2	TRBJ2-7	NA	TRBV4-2	TGTGCCAGCAGCCAACTTACTAGCGGGGACAGGGAGCAGTACTTC	CASSQLTSGDREQYF
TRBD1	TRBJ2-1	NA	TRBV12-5	TGTGCTAGTGGTTTGGACCAAGGGACAGCAGCCATAAATGAGCAGTTCTTC	CASGLDQGTAAINEQFF
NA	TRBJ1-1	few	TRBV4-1	TGCGCCAGCAGTCGTACCCCCGGACACCCTAACACTGAAGCTTTCTTT	CASSRTPGHPNTEAFF
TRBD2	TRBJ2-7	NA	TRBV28	TGTGCCAGCAGACAGGGGACTAGCGGGAACTACGAGCAGTACTTC	CASRQGTSGNYEQYF
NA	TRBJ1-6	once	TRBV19	TGTGCCAGTAAGGCCACTAATAATTCACCCCTCCACTTT	CASKATNNSPLHF
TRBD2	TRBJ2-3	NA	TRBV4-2	TGTGCCAGCAGCCAAGATGCGGGAGTGATAGATACGCAGTATTTT	CASSQDAGVIDTQYF
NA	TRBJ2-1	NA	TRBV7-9	TGTGCCAGCAGCTTGGTAGGGAGCAATGAGCAGTTCTTC	CASSLVGSNEQFF
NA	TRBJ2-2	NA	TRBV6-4	TGTGCCAGCAGCCCCCGGACAGACGCGAACACCGGGGAGCTGTTTTTT	CASSPRTDANTGELFF
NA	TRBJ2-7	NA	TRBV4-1	TGCGCCAGCAGCCAAGGCAGGTTCTCCTACGAGCAGTACTTC	CASSQGRFSYEQYF
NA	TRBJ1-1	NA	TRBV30	TGTGCCTGGAGTGTTAGGAAGGGAGGGCCGGAGGACACTGAAGCTTTCTTT	CAWSVRKGGPEDTEAFF
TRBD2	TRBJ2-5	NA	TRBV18	TGTGCCAGCTCACCCCCCAGCGGGAGGATCCAAGAGACCCAGTACTTC	CASSPPSGRIQETQYF
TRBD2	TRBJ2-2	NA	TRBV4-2	TGTGCCAGCAGCCAAGATGGTAGCCTAGCGGGGACCGGGGAGCTGTTTTTT	CASSQDGSLAGTGELFF
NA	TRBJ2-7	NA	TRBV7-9	TGTTCCAGCAGCCCTGAGTCTACCGAGCAGTACTTC	CSSSPESTEQYF
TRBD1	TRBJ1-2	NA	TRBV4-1	TGCGCCAGCAGCCAGGATGGGCCAGGGGGATTCTATGGCTACACCTTC	CASSQDGPGGFYGYTF
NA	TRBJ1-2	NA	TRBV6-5	TGTGCCAGCAGTTACCCAGGATCAGGGGATTATGGCTACACCTTC	CASSYPGSGDYGYTF
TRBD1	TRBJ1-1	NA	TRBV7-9	TGTGCCAGCAGCTTACGACAGGGGAACACTGAAGCTTTCTTT	CASSLRQGNTEAFF
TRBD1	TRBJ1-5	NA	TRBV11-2	TGTGCCAGCAGGGACAGGGGGGACGGTCAGCCCCAGCATTTT	CASRDRGDGQPQHF
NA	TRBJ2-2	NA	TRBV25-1	TGTGCCAGCAGTAGGACGGTCAACACCGGGGGGCTGTTTTTT	CASSRTVNTGGLFF
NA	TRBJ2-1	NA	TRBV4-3	TGCGCCAGCAGCCAAAATGGACAAGGCTATCCATACAATGAGCAGTTCTTC	CASSQNGQGYPYNEQFF
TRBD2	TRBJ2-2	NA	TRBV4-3	TGCGCCAGCAGCCAAACCCGCGGGAGCGTCGCCGGGGAGCTGTTTTTT	CASSQTRGSVAGELFF
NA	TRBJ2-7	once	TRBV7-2	TGTGCCAGCAGCTTTGGAGAGCCGACGATCTACGAGCAGTACTTC	CASSFGEPTIYEQYF
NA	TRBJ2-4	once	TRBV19	TGTGCCAGTAGTATAGACCCCACACCCAAAAACATTCAGTACTTC	CASSIDPTPKNIQYF
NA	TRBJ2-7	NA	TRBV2	TGTGCCAGCAGTAAGGACAGGGAGGGCTACGAGCAGTACTTC	CASSKDREGYEQYF
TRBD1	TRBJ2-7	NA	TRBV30	TGTGCCTGGAGTGTCCCGACAGGGTTCTCCTACGAGCAGTACTTC	CAWSVPTGFSYEQYF
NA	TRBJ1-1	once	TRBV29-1	TGCAGCGACGATGGGGCCATGAACACTGAAGCTTTCTTT	CSDDGAMNTEAFF
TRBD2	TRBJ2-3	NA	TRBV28	TGTGCCAGCCGGGCGGGAGGGACAGATACGCAGTATTTT	CASRAGGTDTQYF
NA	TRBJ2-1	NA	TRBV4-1	TGCGCCAGCAGCCAATGGGGGGGGACACTACGCAATGAGCAGTTCTTC	CASSQWGGTLRNEQFF
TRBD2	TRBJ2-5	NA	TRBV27	TGTGCCAGCAGTTTCACACCCCCCTTAGCGGGGGCCAAAGAGACCCAGTACTTC	CASSFTPPLAGAKETQYF
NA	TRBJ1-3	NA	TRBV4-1	TGCGCCAGCAGCCAAGGGGGGGGGATCTGGGCGTCTGGAAACACCATATATTTT	CASSQGGGIWASGNTIYF